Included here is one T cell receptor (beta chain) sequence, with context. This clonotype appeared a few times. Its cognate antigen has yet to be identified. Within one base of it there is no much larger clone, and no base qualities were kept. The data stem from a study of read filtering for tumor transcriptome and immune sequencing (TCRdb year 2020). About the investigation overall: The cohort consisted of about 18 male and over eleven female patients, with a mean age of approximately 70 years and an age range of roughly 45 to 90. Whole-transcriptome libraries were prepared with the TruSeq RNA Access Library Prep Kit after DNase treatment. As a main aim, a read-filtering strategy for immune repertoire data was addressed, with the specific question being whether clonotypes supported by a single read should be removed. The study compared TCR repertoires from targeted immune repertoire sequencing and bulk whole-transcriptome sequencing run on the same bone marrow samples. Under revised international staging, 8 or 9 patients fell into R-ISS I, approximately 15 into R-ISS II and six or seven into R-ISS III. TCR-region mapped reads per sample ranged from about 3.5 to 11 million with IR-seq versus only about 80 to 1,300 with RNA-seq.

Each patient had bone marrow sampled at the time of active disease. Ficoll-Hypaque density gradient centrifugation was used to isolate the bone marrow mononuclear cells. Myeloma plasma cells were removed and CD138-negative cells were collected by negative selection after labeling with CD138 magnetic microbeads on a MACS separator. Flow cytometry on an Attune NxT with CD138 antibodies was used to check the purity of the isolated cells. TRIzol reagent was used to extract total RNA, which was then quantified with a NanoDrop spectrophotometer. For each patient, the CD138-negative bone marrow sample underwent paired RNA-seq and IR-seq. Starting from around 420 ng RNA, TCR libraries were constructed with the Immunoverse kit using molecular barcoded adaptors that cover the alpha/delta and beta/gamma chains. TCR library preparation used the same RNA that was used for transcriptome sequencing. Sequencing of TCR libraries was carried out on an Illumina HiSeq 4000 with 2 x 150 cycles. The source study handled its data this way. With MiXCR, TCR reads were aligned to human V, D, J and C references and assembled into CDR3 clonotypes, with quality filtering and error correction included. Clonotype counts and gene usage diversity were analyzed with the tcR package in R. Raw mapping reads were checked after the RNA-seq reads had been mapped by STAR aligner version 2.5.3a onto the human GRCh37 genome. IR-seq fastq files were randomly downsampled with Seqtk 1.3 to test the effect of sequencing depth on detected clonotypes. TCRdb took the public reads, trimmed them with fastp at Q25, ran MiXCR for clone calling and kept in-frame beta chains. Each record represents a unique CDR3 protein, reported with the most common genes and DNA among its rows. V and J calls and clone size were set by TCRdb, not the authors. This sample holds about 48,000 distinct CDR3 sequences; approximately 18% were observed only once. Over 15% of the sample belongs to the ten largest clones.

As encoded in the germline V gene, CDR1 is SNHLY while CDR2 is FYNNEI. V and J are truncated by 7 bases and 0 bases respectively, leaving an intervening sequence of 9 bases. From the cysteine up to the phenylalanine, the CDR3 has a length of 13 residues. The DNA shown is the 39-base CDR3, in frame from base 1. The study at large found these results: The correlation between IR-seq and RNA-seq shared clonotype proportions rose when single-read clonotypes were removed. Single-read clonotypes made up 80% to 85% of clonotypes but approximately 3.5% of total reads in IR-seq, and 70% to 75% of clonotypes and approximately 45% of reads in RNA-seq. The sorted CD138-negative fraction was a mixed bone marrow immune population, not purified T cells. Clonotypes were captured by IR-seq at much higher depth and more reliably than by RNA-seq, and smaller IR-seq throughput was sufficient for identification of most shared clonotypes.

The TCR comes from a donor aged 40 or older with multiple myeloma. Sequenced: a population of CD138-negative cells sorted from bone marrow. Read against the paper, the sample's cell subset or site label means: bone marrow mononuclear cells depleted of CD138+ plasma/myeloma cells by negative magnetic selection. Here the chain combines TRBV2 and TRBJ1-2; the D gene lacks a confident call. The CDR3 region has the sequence CASTQVPNYGYTF. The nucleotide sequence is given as TGTGCCAGCACCCAAGTTCCTAACTATGGCTACACCTTC. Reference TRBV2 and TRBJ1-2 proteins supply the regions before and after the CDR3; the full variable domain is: EPEVTQTPSHQVTQMGQEVILRCVPISNHLYFYWYRQILGQKVEFLVSFYNNEISEKSEIFDDQFSVERPDGSNFTLKIRSTKLEDSAMYFCASTQVPNYGYTFGSGTRLTVV.